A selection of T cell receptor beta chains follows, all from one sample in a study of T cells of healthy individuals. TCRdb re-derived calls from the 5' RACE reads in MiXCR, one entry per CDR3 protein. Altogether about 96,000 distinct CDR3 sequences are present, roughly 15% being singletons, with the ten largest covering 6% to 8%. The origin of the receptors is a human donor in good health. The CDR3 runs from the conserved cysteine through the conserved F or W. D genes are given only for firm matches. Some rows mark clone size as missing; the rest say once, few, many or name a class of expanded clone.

CASSLWEGSLDQSYNSPLHF | TGTGCCAGCAGCCTGTGGGAGGGGAGTTTGGACCAGTCCTATAATTCACCCCTCCACTTT | TRBV14 | many | - | TRBJ1-6
CASSSRHLNQPQHF | TGTGCCAGCAGTTCTCGACACCTCAATCAGCCCCAGCATTTT | TRBV28 | - | - | TRBJ1-5
CASSLWGFTHSGANVLTF | TGTGCCAGCAGCTTATGGGGTTTTACTCACTCTGGGGCCAACGTCCTGACTTTC | TRBV7-3 | few | - | TRBJ2-6
CASSLYVLGLRAYNEQFF | TGTGCCAGCAGTTTATACGTCTTGGGACTAAGGGCCTACAATGAGCAGTTCTTC | TRBV12-3/TRBV12-4 | many | TRBD2 | TRBJ2-1
CASTDRGHQPQHF | TGTGCCAGTACGGACAGGGGGCATCAGCCCCAGCATTTT | TRBV6-1 | - | TRBD1 | TRBJ1-5
CSADLPEGLVVETQYF | TGCAGTGCCGACCTACCCGAGGGGCTGGTGGTAGAGACCCAGTACTTC | TRBV20-1 | - | - | TRBJ2-5
CASSLVSVLREQYF | TGTGCCAGCAGCTTAGTGTCGGTTCTTAGGGAGCAGTACTTC | TRBV11-2 | many | - | TRBJ2-7
CASSLGSGTGTRDTQYF | TGTGCCAGCAGTTTAGGATCCGGGACAGGGACAAGGGATACGCAGTATTTT | TRBV28 | few | TRBD1 | TRBJ2-3
CATSDLRAYEQYF | TGTGCCACCAGTGACCTGCGCGCCTACGAGCAGTACTTC | TRBV24-1 | - | - | TRBJ2-7
CAIRTYFHPGELFF | TGTGCCATCCGGACATATTTCCACCCCGGGGAGCTGTTTTTT | TRBV6-8 | - | - | TRBJ2-2
CASRPTGVGNSPLHF | TGTGCCAGCAGGCCGACAGGGGTTGGAAATTCACCCCTCCACTTT | TRBV6-5 | - | TRBD1 | TRBJ1-6
CASSLEVGTGGSPLHF | TGTGCCAGCAGCTTAGAAGTCGGGACAGGGGGATCACCCCTCCACTTT | TRBV7-2 | - | TRBD1 | TRBJ1-6
CSAVRGAYEQYF | TGCAGTGCCGTCCGGGGCGCCTACGAGCAGTACTTC | TRBV20-1 | many | - | TRBJ2-7
CAISDRTGGKSDTQYF | TGTGCCATCAGTGACAGGACAGGGGGCAAGTCAGATACGCAGTATTTT | TRBV10-3 | - | TRBD1 | TRBJ2-3
CASSLALQGADGYTF | TGTGCCAGCAGTTTAGCCCTACAGGGGGCGGATGGCTACACCTTC | TRBV12-3/TRBV12-4 | - | TRBD1 | TRBJ1-2
CASSPQGARGEKLFF | TGTGCCAGCAGTCCGCAGGGGGCGCGGGGTGAAAAACTGTTTTTT | TRBV2 | many | TRBD1 | TRBJ1-4
CTSSPDRFWDTGELFF | TGTACCAGCAGTCCAGACAGGTTTTGGGACACCGGGGAGCTGTTTTTT | TRBV6-1 | once | - | TRBJ2-2
CSVGTAVYGYTF | TGCAGCGTGGGGACAGCTGTTTATGGCTACACCTTC | TRBV29-1 | many | TRBD1 | TRBJ1-2
CASSALAGGMAKNIQYF | TGTGCCAGCAGCGCCTTGGCGGGGGGCATGGCCAAAAACATTCAGTACTTC | TRBV11-2 | many | TRBD2 | TRBJ2-4
CATSRDSLGRGNTEAFF | TGTGCCACCAGCAGAGATTCTTTAGGGAGGGGGAACACTGAAGCTTTCTTT | TRBV15 | few | - | TRBJ1-1
CASEDRDRTYEQYF | TGTGCCAGTGAGGACCGGGACAGAACCTACGAGCAGTACTTC | TRBV11-1 | - | TRBD1 | TRBJ2-7
CASREGGVIVGYTF | TGTGCCAGCAGGGAGGGGGGGGTGATCGTTGGCTACACCTTC | TRBV7-2 | - | - | TRBJ1-2
CASMPSSSGEKLFF | TGTGCCAGCATGCCCTCCTCTAGTGGTGAAAAACTGTTTTTT | TRBV28 | - | - | TRBJ1-4
CASSSPGQGKYEQYF | TGTGCCAGCAGTTCACCGGGACAAGGCAAATACGAGCAGTACTTC | TRBV28 | many | - | TRBJ2-7
CASMTTGGNQPQHF | TGTGCCAGCATGACGACCGGGGGCAATCAGCCCCAGCATTTT | TRBV27 | - | - | TRBJ1-5
CASSLDKWGSSYEQYF | TGTGCCAGCAGCTTGGACAAGTGGGGTAGCTCCTACGAGCAGTACTTC | TRBV5-6 | few | - | TRBJ2-7
CASSSRRTGRGLYGEQYF | TGTGCCAGCAGTTCTCGACGCACAGGGAGGGGTCTCTACGGCGAGCAGTACTTC | TRBV6-5 | few | - | TRBJ2-7
CASSQDWSSGVYEQFF | TGTGCCAGCAGCCAAGATTGGTCTAGCGGGGTCTATGAGCAGTTCTTC | TRBV4-2 | - | TRBD2 | TRBJ2-1
CASSSTSSPFEQYF | TGTGCCAGCAGTTCGACGTCTTCCCCCTTCGAGCAGTACTTC | TRBV6-5 | - | - | TRBJ2-7
CASSQVGGGYTF | TGCGCCAGCAGCCAAGTCGGGGGGGGCTACACCTTC | TRBV4-3 | few | - | TRBJ1-2
CASSSLRGGDYEQYF | TGTGCCAGCAGCTCGCTCCGGGGCGGGGACTACGAGCAGTACTTC | TRBV7-9 | - | - | TRBJ2-7
CASSSVRAGYEQYF | TGTGCCAGCAGTTCGGTACGGGCCGGCTACGAGCAGTACTTC | TRBV28 | few | - | TRBJ2-7
CASGSARGDSDIQYF | TGTGCCAGCGGCTCTGCTCGCGGGGATTCGGACATTCAGTACTTC | TRBV6-1 | many | - | TRBJ2-4
CASSYQGQGGNEQYF | TGTGCCAGCAGTTACCAGGGACAGGGGGGCAACGAGCAGTACTTC | TRBV27 | - | TRBD1 | TRBJ2-7
CSAESEAETQYF | TGCAGTGCTGAGAGTGAGGCGGAGACCCAGTACTTC | TRBV20-1 | - | - | TRBJ2-5
CASSPPGLRPYNEQFF | TGTGCCAGCTCACCACCGGGACTCAGACCCTACAATGAGCAGTTCTTC | TRBV18 | - | - | TRBJ2-1
CASNIRDSYEQYF | TGTGCCAGCAATATACGGGACTCCTACGAGCAGTACTTC | TRBV6-2/TRBV6-3 | - | - | TRBJ2-7
CASGDDRGVSNEQFF | TGTGCTAGTGGAGACGACAGGGGGGTAAGCAATGAGCAGTTCTTC | TRBV12-5 | once | TRBD1 | TRBJ2-1
CASSLFSGGTYEQYF | TGCGCCAGCAGCTTGTTCTCAGGGGGGACCTACGAGCAGTACTTC | TRBV5-1 | many | - | TRBJ2-7
CATSLNITTDTQYF | TGTGCCACCAGCCTGAACATCACCACAGATACGCAGTATTTT | TRBV15 | many | - | TRBJ2-3
CASRGQPYSNQPQHF | TGTGCCAGCAGGGGACAGCCTTATAGCAATCAGCCCCAGCATTTT | TRBV27 | - | TRBD1 | TRBJ1-5
CASSSLQGNTGELFF | TGCGCCAGCAGCTCGCTGCAGGGGAACACCGGGGAGCTGTTTTTT | TRBV5-1 | - | - | TRBJ2-2